This is a list of T cell receptor beta chains from one sample in a study of cytomegalovirus exposure and HLA in healthy donors. Sequencing used immunoSEQ multiplex PCR; TCRdb keeps in-frame clones, though not all of them. Counted here are over 150,000 clones, roughly 75% occurring once; the ten biggest clones make up 1.3% to 1.5%. The sample was PBMCs. The receptors originated from a man between 18 and 29 years old in good health and CMV-seronegative. Both conserved end residues are part of each CDR3. A D gene is named only where the DNA matches it firmly. The size of a clone is reported for some rows only, either as once, few or many, or as a class for expanded clones.

size | J | D | V | DNA | CDR3
NA | TRBJ2-5 | TRBD2 | TRBV19 | TGTGCCAGTGGGGGACTCCGGGAGGGGACCCAGTACTTC | CASGGLREGTQYF
NA | TRBJ2-1 | NA | TRBV5-4 | TGTGCCAGCAGCTTAAACAGCGGCGCCTACAATGAGCAGTTCTTC | CASSLNSGAYNEQFF
NA | TRBJ2-3 | NA | TRBV10-3 | TGTGCCATCAGTGAGGGGACTCCTAGCACAGATACGCAGTATTTT | CAISEGTPSTDTQYF
NA | TRBJ2-3 | NA | TRBV5-1 | TGCGCCAGCAGCCCGGCCCCGGGAACAGATACGCAGTATTTT | CASSPAPGTDTQYF
NA | TRBJ1-5 | NA | TRBV2 | TGTGCCAGCCGTTCGGTTGGGGGGGCAAGGCAGCCCCAGCATTTT | CASRSVGGARQPQHF
NA | TRBJ1-4 | TRBD1 | TRBV6-5 | TGTGCCAGCAGGTCCGGGACAGGGGGCCCGAGGGGACTGTTTTTT | CASRSGTGGPRGLFF
NA | TRBJ1-6 | NA | TRBV10-3 | TGTGCCATCAGGCAGGGCAATTCACCCCTCCACTTT | CAIRQGNSPLHF
NA | TRBJ2-7 | TRBD1 | TRBV5-8 | TGTGCCAGCAGTTTTTACGGGACAGGGAGCGAGCAGTACTTC | CASSFYGTGSEQYF
NA | TRBJ2-5 | TRBD2 | TRBV28 | TGTGCCAGCAGTTTGGGCGGGAGATCAGGAGAGACCCAGTACTTC | CASSLGGRSGETQYF
once | TRBJ1-2 | TRBD1 | TRBV10-1 | TGCGCCAGCAGTGAGAGGGGGACAGGGTTCAACTATGGCTACACCTTC | CASSERGTGFNYGYTF
NA | TRBJ2-1 | TRBD1 | TRBV7-2 | TGTGCCAGCAGCTTCTGGACAGGGGGCAATGAGCAGTTCTTC | CASSFWTGGNEQFF
once | TRBJ1-4 | NA | TRBV5-8 | TGTGCCAGCAGCTTTTTCCTGGCGACAGCAACTAATGAAAAACTGTTTTTT | CASSFFLATATNEKLFF
NA | TRBJ2-7 | TRBD1 | TRBV19 | TGTGCCAGCGCAGACAGGGACCCTTACGAGCAGTACTTC | CASADRDPYEQYF
NA | TRBJ2-7 | TRBD2 | TRBV9 | TGTGCCAGCAGCGGAACCGGGGGGGAGCAGTACTTC | CASSGTGGEQYF
medium-sized | TRBJ1-5 | NA | TRBV6-6 | TGTGCCAGCGGGGGGGGAGGGGATAGCAATCAGCCCCAGCATTTT | CASGGGGDSNQPQHF
NA | TRBJ2-7 | TRBD2 | TRBV5-8 | TGTGCCAGCAGCTTGGCCGTTCTGGTTAGCGGGAGCTACGAGCAGTACTTC | CASSLAVLVSGSYEQYF
few | TRBJ2-2 | NA | TRBV4-3 | TGCGCCAGCAGCCAAGACGGGTGGCGATCGAACACCGGGGAGCTGTTTTTT | CASSQDGWRSNTGELFF
NA | TRBJ2-7 | TRBD2 | TRBV7-2 | TGTGCCAGCAGCTTCCGCCCGCCTAGCGGGCTCTCCTACGAGCAGTACTTC | CASSFRPPSGLSYEQYF
NA | TRBJ2-7 | TRBD2 | TRBV4-3 | TGCGCCAGCAGCCAAGATTTTCCTAGCGGGAGGGCCACTGCGGGCTACGAGCAGTACTTC | CASSQDFPSGRATAGYEQYF
NA | TRBJ2-3 | TRBD1 | TRBV11-2 | TGTGCCAGCAGCGTGGGACAGGTCGCAGATACGCAGTATTTT | CASSVGQVADTQYF
NA | TRBJ2-7 | NA | TRBV11-2 | TGTGCCAGCAGCTCAGACCGGGGGAGATCTCCCTACGAGCAGTACTTC | CASSSDRGRSPYEQYF
once | TRBJ2-7 | TRBD2 | TRBV4-3 | TGCGCCAACAGTGAGACTAGCGGGTCCTACGAGCAGTACTTC | CANSETSGSYEQYF
few | TRBJ2-7 | TRBD2 | TRBV7-2 | TGTGCCAGCAGCTTAGGTCTAGCGGAGACCTACGAGCAGTACTTC | CASSLGLAETYEQYF
once | TRBJ2-1 | TRBD1 | TRBV9 | TGTGCCAGCAGCCCCTTAGGACAGGGGGCAGGGGAGCAGTTCTTC | CASSPLGQGAGEQFF
NA | TRBJ2-7 | TRBD2 | TRBV11-2 | TGTGCCAGCAGCTCAGCGGGGTATTCCTACGAGCAGTACTTC | CASSSAGYSYEQYF
NA | TRBJ2-1 | NA | TRBV7-2 | TGTGCCAGCAGCTTAGGGACTGAAGGGCATGAGCAGTTCTTC | CASSLGTEGHEQFF